The rows below give T cell receptor beta chains drawn from one sample of a study of blood T cell repertoires in COVID-19. Clones were read by immunoSEQ multiplex PCR, and TCRdb kept only the in-frame ones, dropping some. The sample records 65,000 to 100,000 clones, roughly 80% being singletons. The sequenced sample consisted of peripheral blood. All receptors come from an elderly woman with acute or convalescent COVID-19. Both conserved end residues are trimmed from each CDR3. Clone size is given for some rows only: seen once, a few or many times, or a class if the clone is expanded.

size	V	CDR3
-	TRBV24-1	ATSDPGQASPGELF
-	TRBV6-5	ASSPLLAGYNEQF
-	TRBV2	ASRDRGRGTEAF
-	TRBV5-6	ASRSDRGLETQY
-	TRBV6-5	ASSYLDGGANTQY
-	TRBV2	ASSVGEFGGRGEKLF
-	TRBV6-5	ASSFGRVLRGELF
-	TRBV6-4	ASSASVGDSPLH
-	TRBV18	ASSRSQGGGYT
few	TRBV25-1	ASRGTGNYGYT
few	TRBV13	ASRPGQMNTEAF
-	TRBV6-2/TRBV6-3	ASSYRGNTEAF
once	TRBV11-2	ASSLDGGDTGELF
-	TRBV24-1	ATSDWDIDEKLF
-	TRBV3-1/TRBV3-2	ASSLHQGEAF
-	TRBV7-2	ATQGLVASYEQY
-	TRBV27	ASSPPAGTEAF
-	TRBV10-3	AISELAGDVDEQY
-	TRBV7-6	ASSLMTSGGLRPDTQY
-	TRBV7-9	ASSTWTVQETQY
-	TRBV7-9	ASSPGTAPYYGYT
-	TRBV6-5	ASSRNRATYEQY
-	TRBV27	ATGQGKVAMNTEAF
-	TRBV24-1	ATSDLQGDYGYT
-	TRBV10-1	ASSAGAVTNEKLF
-	TRBV5-1	ASSSYGQGQQY